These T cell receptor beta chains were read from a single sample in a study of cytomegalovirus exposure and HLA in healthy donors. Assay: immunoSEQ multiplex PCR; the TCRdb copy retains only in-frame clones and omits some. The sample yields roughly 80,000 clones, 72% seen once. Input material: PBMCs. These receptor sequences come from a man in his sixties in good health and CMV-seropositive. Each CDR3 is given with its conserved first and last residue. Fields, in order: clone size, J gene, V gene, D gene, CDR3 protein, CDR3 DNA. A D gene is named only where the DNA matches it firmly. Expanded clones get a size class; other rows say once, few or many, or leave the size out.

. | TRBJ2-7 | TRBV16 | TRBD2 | CASSPDERGTYEQYF | TGTGCCAGCAGCCCCGACGAGCGGGGTACCTACGAGCAGTACTTC
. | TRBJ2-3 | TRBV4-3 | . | CASSQEPSTPHSTDTQYF | TGCGCCAGCAGCCAAGAACCGTCAACACCACATAGCACAGATACGCAGTATTTT
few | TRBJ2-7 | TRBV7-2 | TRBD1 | CASSRTGGSYEQYF | TGTGCCAGCAGCCGGACAGGGGGCAGTTACGAGCAGTACTTC
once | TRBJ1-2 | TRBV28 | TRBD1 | CASSLSGTGDYTF | TGTGCCAGCAGTTTATCCGGGACAGGGGACTACACCTTC
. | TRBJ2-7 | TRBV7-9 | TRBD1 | CASSSTNRDSGIIYEQYF | TGTGCCAGCAGCTCAACAAACCGGGACAGCGGTATCATCTACGAGCAGTACTTC
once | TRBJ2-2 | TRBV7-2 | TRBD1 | CASSPRTGARELFF | TGTGCCAGCAGCCCTAGGACAGGAGCTAGAGAGCTGTTTTTT
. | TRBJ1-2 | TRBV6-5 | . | CASSYTQGIYGYTF | TGTGCCAGCAGTTACACGCAGGGGATTTATGGCTACACCTTC
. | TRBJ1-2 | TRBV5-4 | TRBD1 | CASSSGIGTGGRGYTF | TGTGCCAGCAGCTCCGGGATCGGGACAGGGGGCCGCGGCTACACCTTC
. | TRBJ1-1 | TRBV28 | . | CASSLPGGGGREAFF | TGTGCCAGCAGTTTGCCAGGAGGGGGGGGAAGGGAAGCTTTCTTT
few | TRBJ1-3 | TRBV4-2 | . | CASSQDLTSPGNTIYF | TGTGCCAGCAGCCAAGACCTTACTTCCCCTGGAAACACCATATATTTT
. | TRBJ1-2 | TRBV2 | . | CASSSQGAAGYTF | TGTGCCAGCAGTTCACAGGGTGCCGCGGGCTACACCTTC
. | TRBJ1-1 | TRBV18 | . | CASSLQGGTEAFF | TGTGCCAGCTCACTACAGGGCGGCACTGAAGCTTTCTTT
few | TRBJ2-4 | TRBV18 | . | CASSPFGWGELAKNIQYF | TGTGCCAGCTCACCTTTCGGGTGGGGAGAACTAGCCAAAAACATTCAGTACTTC
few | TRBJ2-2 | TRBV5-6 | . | CASSSGQNTGELFF | TGTGCCAGCAGCTCGGGACAGAACACCGGGGAGCTGTTTTTT
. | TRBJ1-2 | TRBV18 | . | CASSPQEDYGYTF | TGTGCCAGCTCACCACAGGAGGACTATGGCTACACCTTC
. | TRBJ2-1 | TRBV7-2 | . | CASSLGLAGLYNEQFF | TGTGCCAGCAGCTTAGGTTTGGCGGGGCTTTACAATGAGCAGTTCTTC
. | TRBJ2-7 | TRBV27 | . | CASSPITAGIPFEYF | TGTGCCAGCAGTCCAATCACAGCGGGTATTCCTTTCGAGTACTTC
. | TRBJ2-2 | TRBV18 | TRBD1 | CASSPPGTGQTGELFF | TGTGCCAGCTCACCACCAGGGACAGGGCAAACCGGGGAGCTGTTTTTT
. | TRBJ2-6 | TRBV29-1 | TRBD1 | CSAADRGGAGANVLTF | TGCAGCGCGGCGGACAGGGGCGGGGCTGGGGCCAACGTCCTGACTTTC